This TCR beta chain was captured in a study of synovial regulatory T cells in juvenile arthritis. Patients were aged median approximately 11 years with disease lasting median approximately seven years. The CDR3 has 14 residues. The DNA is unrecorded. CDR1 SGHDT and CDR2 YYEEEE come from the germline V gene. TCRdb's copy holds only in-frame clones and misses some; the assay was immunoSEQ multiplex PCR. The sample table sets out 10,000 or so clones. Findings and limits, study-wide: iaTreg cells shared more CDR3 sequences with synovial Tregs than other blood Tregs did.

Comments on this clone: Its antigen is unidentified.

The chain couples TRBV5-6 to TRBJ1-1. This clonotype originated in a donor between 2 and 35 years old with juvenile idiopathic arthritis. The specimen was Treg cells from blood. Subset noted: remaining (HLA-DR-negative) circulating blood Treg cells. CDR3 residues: CASSEWTENTEAFF.